A single T cell receptor beta chain is shown here with its context. Its antigen is as yet unknown. The record originates from a study of cytomegalovirus exposure and HLA in healthy donors. The PCR was carried out with 60 Vbeta primers and 13 Jbeta primers. The data were produced by immunoSEQ multiplex PCR, yet TCRdb's version contains in-frame clones alone and is incomplete. The sample yields 250,000 to 350,000 clones, about nine tenths seen once. CDR1 is LNHDA, CDR2 SQIVND, per germline (reference sequence). V shed 4 bases, J shed 5 bases, and the junction held 15 bases outside the gene matches. This CDR3 has 17 amino acids. Study-wide findings and caveats: In a later analysis, at a false discovery rate of 0.05, 15,000 to 20,000 TCR beta sequences were associated with HLA alleles.

The chain carries TRBV19 and TRBJ1-1; 8 nucleotides agree with TRBD1. The TCR comes from a middle-aged man in good health and CMV-seropositive. Input material: PBMCs. CDR3 in DNA: TGTGCCAGTAGTAGGTACAGGGGGTTCGAGGTCAGGACTGAAGCTTTCTTT. The encoded protein is CASSRYRGFEVRTEAFF.